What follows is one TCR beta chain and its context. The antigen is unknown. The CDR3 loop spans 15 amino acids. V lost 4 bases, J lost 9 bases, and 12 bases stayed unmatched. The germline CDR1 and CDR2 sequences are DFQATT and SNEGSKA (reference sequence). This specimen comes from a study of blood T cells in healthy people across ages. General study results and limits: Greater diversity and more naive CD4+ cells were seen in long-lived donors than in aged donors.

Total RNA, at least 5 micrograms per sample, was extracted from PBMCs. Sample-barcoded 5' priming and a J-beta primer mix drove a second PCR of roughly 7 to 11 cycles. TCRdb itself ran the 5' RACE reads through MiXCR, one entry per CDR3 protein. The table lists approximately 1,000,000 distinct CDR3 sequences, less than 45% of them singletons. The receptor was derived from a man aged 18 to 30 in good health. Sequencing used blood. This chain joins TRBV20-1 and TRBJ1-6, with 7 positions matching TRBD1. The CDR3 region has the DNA TGCAGTGCTACCAGGGGGGGGGAATTCGGTTCACCCCTCCACTTT. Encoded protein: CSATRGGEFGSPLHF.